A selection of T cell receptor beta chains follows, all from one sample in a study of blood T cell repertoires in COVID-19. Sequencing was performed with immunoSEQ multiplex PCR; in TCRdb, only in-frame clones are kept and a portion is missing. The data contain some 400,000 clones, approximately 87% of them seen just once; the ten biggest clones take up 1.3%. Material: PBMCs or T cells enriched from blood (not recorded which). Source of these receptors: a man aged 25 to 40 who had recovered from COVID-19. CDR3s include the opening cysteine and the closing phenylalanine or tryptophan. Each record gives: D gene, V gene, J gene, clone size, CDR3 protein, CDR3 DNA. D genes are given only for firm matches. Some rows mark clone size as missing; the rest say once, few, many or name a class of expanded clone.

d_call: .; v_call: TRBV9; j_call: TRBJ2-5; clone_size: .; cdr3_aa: CASSRDQGQETQYF; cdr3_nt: TGTGCCAGCAGCCGAGATCAGGGCCAAGAGACCCAGTACTTC
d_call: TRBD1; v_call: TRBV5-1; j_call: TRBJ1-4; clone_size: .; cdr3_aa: CASSQTGSNEKLFF; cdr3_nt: TGCGCCAGCAGCCAGACAGGGAGTAATGAAAAACTGTTTTTT
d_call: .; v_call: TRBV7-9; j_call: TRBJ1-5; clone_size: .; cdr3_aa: CASSLDLQPQHF; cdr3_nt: TGTGCCAGCAGCTTAGATCTCCAGCCCCAGCATTTT
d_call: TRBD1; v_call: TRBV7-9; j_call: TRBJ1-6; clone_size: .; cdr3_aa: CASSLVRGVGQIYNSPLHF; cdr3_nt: TGTGCCAGCAGCTTAGTTAGGGGCGTGGGACAGATCTATAATTCACCCCTCCACTTT
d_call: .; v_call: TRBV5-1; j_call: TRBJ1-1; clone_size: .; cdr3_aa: CASSPLGGRTEAFF; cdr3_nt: TGCGCCAGCAGCCCATTGGGGGGTCGGACTGAAGCTTTCTTT
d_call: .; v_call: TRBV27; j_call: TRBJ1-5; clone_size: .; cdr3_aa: CASSLSWGRLDQPQHF; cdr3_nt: TGTGCCAGCAGTTTATCGTGGGGGAGGTTGGATCAGCCCCAGCATTTT
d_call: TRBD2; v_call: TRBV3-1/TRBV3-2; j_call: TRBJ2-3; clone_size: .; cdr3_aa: CASRRTSGGTDTQYF; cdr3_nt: TGTGCCAGCAGACGGACTAGCGGGGGCACAGATACGCAGTATTTT
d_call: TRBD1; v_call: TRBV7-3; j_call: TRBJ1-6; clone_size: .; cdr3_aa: CASSQQGALSSPLHF; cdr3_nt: TGTGCCAGCAGCCAACAGGGGGCTTTGAGTTCACCCCTCCACTTT
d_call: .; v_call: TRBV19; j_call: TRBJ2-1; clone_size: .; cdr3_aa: CASSIGGWPYNEQFF; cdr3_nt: TGTGCCAGTAGTATAGGGGGCTGGCCATACAATGAGCAGTTCTTC
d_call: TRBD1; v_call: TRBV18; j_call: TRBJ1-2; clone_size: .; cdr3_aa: CASSPTGGYGYTF; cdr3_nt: TGTGCCAGCTCCCCAACAGGGGGCTATGGCTACACCTTC
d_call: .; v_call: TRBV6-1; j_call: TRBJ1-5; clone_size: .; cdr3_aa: CASNLGGGGEPQHF; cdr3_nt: TGTGCCAGCAACCTAGGGGGGGGTGGTGAGCCCCAGCATTTT
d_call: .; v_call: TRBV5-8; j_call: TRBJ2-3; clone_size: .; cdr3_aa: CASSFLFEIFTDTQYF; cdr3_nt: TGTGCCAGCAGCTTCTTGTTTGAGATTTTCACAGATACGCAGTATTTT
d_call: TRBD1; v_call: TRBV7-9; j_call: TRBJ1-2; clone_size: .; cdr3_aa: CASSSVGTGYGYTF; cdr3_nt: TGTGCCAGCAGCTCCGTAGGGACAGGCTATGGCTACACCTTC
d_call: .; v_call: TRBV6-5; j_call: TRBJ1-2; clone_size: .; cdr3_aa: CASETGANYGYTF; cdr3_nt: TGTGCCAGCGAGACAGGCGCCAACTATGGCTACACCTTC
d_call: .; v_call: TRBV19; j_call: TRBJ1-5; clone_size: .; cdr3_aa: CASSIETGRYGQPQHF; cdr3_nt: TGTGCCAGTAGTATAGAGACAGGTCGATATGGCCAGCCCCAGCATTTT
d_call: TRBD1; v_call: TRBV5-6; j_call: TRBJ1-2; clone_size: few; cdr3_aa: CASSPQQGWFYGYTF; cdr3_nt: TGTGCCAGCAGCCCGCAACAGGGGTGGTTCTATGGCTACACCTTC
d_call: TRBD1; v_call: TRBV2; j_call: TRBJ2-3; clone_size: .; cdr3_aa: CASSRDRGSTDTQYF; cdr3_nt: TGTGCCAGCAGCCGCGACAGGGGGAGCACAGATACGCAGTATTTT
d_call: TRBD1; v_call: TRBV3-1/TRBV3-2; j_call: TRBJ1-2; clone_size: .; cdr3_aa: CASSHQESAGGRRGYTF; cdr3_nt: TGTGCCAGCAGCCATCAAGAGTCGGCAGGGGGCCGGCGTGGCTACACCTTC
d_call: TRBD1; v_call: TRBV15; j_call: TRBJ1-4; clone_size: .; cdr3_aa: CATSSDRGGEKLFF; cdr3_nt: TGTGCCACCAGCAGCGACAGGGGCGGTGAAAAACTGTTTTTT
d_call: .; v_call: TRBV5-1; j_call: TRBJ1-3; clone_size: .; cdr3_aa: CASSLQHSTPGSSGNTIYF; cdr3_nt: TGCGCCAGCAGCTTACAACACAGTACGCCAGGCAGCTCTGGAAACACCATATATTTT